The 27 T cell receptor beta chains reported below all come from one sample, sequenced in a study of T cells expressing NK-cell markers. TCRdb re-analyzed the 5' RACE reads; it lists each CDR3 protein once, without DNA. The sample holds about 380,000 distinct CDR3 sequences. What was sequenced was blood T cells: a sorted CD56 or NKG2C T cell subset, CD4+ or CD8+ T cells, or bulk PBMC T cells (not recorded which). The receptors come from a man between 18 and 69 years old in good health.

This chain joins TRBV20-1 and TRBJ1-6; the D gene TCRdb calls, TRBD1, cannot be checked with no DNA. This CDR3 has 13 residues. Germline V gene lookup returns CDR1 DFQATT and CDR2 SNEGSKA (reference sequence). CDR3 loop: CSALVGKGSPLHF.

The V call is TRBV7-2, the J call TRBJ2-1; TCRdb reports TRBD2, a call that lacks DNA to check it against. CDR1 is SGHTA, CDR2 FQGNSA, per germline. The CDR3 totals 17 residues. The CDR3 sequence: CASSSPSGGGIYNEQFF.

This chain joins TRBV6-5 and TRBJ1-1; TCRdb calls TRBD1, which cannot be checked without DNA. Germline CDR1 MNHEY, CDR2 SVGAGI. The CDR3 has 16 amino acids. CDR3 in amino acids: CASSYHGTGSYTEAFF.

The chain couples TRBV20-1 to TRBJ2-3; TCRdb calls TRBD1, which cannot be checked without DNA. The germline gives CDR1 DFQATT, CDR2 SNEGSKA (reference sequence). The CDR3 runs to 15 residues. The CDR3 sequence is CSASPRDRWTDTQYF.

The rearrangement joins TRBV2 to TRBJ2-1. The V gene's germline CDR1 is SNHLY and CDR2 FYNNEI. This CDR3 is built from 16 residues. The CDR3 spells CASSVLGAFDDNEQFF.

The chain combines TRBV15 with TRBJ2-5; the TCRdb D gene call, TRBD1, has no DNA to confirm it. The CDR3 loop spans 14 amino acids. The germline CDR1 and CDR2 sequences are LNHNV and YYDKDF (reference sequence). The CDR3 reads CATSRPDSQETQYF.

The V and J genes are TRBV13 and TRBJ2-1; TCRdb returns TRBD2, unconfirmable since there is no DNA. Germline assignment: CDR1 PRHDT and CDR2 FYEKMQ (reference sequence). The CDR3 sequence is 17 residues long. This CDR3 reads CASSLDWTSGGANEQFF.

The CDR3: CASKPRGGVSYNEQFF. V gene TRBV6-5 combines with J gene TRBJ2-1; TCRdb calls TRBD2, which cannot be checked without DNA. Looked up from germline, CDR1 is MNHEY and CDR2 is SVGAGI. CDR3 length: 16 residues.

V is TRBV7-9 and J is TRBJ1-5; checking the TCRdb D call of TRBD1 is not possible without DNA. This CDR3 comprises 16 residues. Germline V gene data show CDR1 as SEHNR and CDR2 as FQNEAQ (reference sequence). The CDR3 is CASSPGVGPSNQPQHF. Using reference TRBV7-9 and TRBJ1-5 for the parts outside the CDR3, the full variable domain is DTGVSQNPRHKITKRGQNVTFRCDPISEHNRLYWYRQTLGQGPEFLTYFQNEAQLEKSRLLSDRFSAERPKGSFSTLEIQRTEQGDSAMYLCASSPGVGPSNQPQHFGDGTRLSIL.

The genes are TRBV5-1 and TRBJ2-3; TCRdb selects TRBD2, and the lack of DNA leaves this call unchecked. CDR3 length equals 15 residues. CDR1 SGHRS and CDR2 YFSETQ come from the germline V gene. This chain's CDR3 is CASSSGLAGTDTQYF.

The chain joins TRBV12-3 or TRBV12-4 to TRBJ1-3; lacking DNA, the TRBD1 call made by TCRdb goes unchecked. The CDR3 runs to 15 residues. This chain's CDR3 is CASSPNRGSRNTIYF.

The chain recombines TRBV7-9 with TRBJ2-3. CDR1 and CDR2 (germline): SEHNR, FQNEAQ (reference sequence). The CDR3 loop spans 12 amino acids. CDR3: CASSLELIQQYF. Filled out from reference TRBV7-9 and TRBJ2-3, the complete variable domain reads DTGVSQNPRHKITKRGQNVTFRCDPISEHNRLYWYRQTLGQGPEFLTYFQNEAQLEKSRLLSDRFSAERPKGSFSTLEIQRTEQGDSAMYLCASSLELIQQYFGPGTRLTVL.

The V and J genes are TRBV3-1 and TRBJ2-2; TCRdb designates TRBD2, a call that cannot be tested without DNA. The V gene's germline CDR1 is LGHDT and CDR2 YNNKEL (reference sequence). The CDR3 is 15 residues long. This CDR3 reads CASSQVKRGAGELFF.

This chain connects TRBV5-1 to TRBJ2-5; TCRdb designates TRBD1, a call that cannot be tested without DNA. CDR3 length: 16 amino acids. The germline V gene encodes CDR1 SGHRS and CDR2 YFSETQ. The CDR3 is CASSLAATGGGETQYF.

The chain couples TRBV5-4 to TRBJ2-1; TCRdb indicates TRBD2, and absent DNA this call remains unverified. The CDR3 runs to 14 residues. CDR1 and CDR2 from the germline V gene are SGHNT and YYREEE (reference sequence). CDR3 sequence reads: CASSSGGLAGVEFF. The full variable domain, completed using reference TRBV5-4 and TRBJ2-1, is ETGVTQSPTHLIKTRGQQVTLRCSSQSGHNTVSWYQQALGQGPQFIFQYYREEENGRGNFPPRFSGLQFPNYSSELNVNALELDDSALYLCASSSGGLAGVEFFGPGTRLTVL.

This rearrangement joins TRBV7-9 to TRBJ2-2; no DNA is available, so the TRBD1 call from TCRdb remains unchecked. Germline lookup yields CDR1 SEHNR and CDR2 FQNEAQ (reference sequence). There are 14 residues in the CDR3. The CDR3 here is CASSSQGDTGELFF.

The chain is built from TRBV10-3 and TRBJ2-1; absent DNA, TCRdb's TRBD2 call cannot be checked. This CDR3 contains 16 residues. The germline CDR1 and CDR2 sequences are ENHRY and SYGVKD. The CDR3 here is CAIRRLAGSAYNEQFF.

The genes are TRBV7-3 and TRBJ2-3; the D gene TCRdb calls, TRBD2, cannot be checked with no DNA. The CDR3 has 20 amino acids. Germline values: CDR1 SGHTA, CDR2 FQGTGA. Here the CDR3 reads CASSLTPPQRGVGGTDTQYF.

The rearrangement uses TRBV6-5 and TRBJ2-4; TCRdb outputs TRBD1, but without DNA this stays unchecked. CDR1 and CDR2 (germline): MNHEY, SVGAGI. This CDR3 region has 16 residues. The CDR3 region is CASSSYGGTNKNIQYF.

The rearrangement uses TRBV4-2 and TRBJ2-2; TCRdb designates TRBD1, a call that cannot be tested without DNA. The CDR3 totals 19 residues. The germline V gene has CDR1 LGHNA and CDR2 YNFKEQ. The CDR3 loop reads CASSLRYGTGLRSTGELFF.

J is TRBJ2-7 and V is TRBV20-1; TCRdb's D gene call, TRBD1, goes unchecked for lack of DNA. Germline V gene sequence: CDR1 DFQATT, CDR2 SNEGSKA (reference sequence). The CDR3 loop spans 12 amino acids. CDR3 loop: CSVHRDLPEQYF.

The chain is built from TRBV30 and TRBJ2-2; TCRdb lists TRBD1, though no DNA is available to test this call. The germline V gene has CDR1 GTSNPN and CDR2 SVGIG (reference sequence). The CDR3 sequence is 16 residues long. The CDR3 spells CAWRNPTGTTPRELFF.

The V call is TRBV12-3 or TRBV12-4, the J call TRBJ2-7; no DNA is available, so the TRBD1 call from TCRdb remains unchecked. The CDR3 extends over 17 amino acids. The CDR3 loop reads CASSLRPPGQGKYEQYF.

The V call is TRBV10-3, the J call TRBJ1-2. The CDR3 is made up of 15 amino acids. The germline CDR1 and CDR2 sequences are ENHRY and SYGVKD. The chain's CDR3 is CAISTTQSTNYGYTF.

This chain connects TRBV7-9 to TRBJ1-2; TCRdb outputs TRBD1, but without DNA this stays unchecked. The CDR3 spans 15 residues. The V gene's germline CDR1 is SEHNR and CDR2 FQNEAQ (reference sequence). CDR3 sequence: CASSLAQGSGTGYTF.

This chain joins TRBV3-1 and TRBJ2-1; TCRdb proposes TRBD2, but this gene call is untestable without DNA. The germline gives CDR1 LGHDT, CDR2 YNNKEL (reference sequence). There are 14 residues in the CDR3. The CDR3 sequence: CASSHWLGHNEQFF.

This chain uses TRBV12-3 or TRBV12-4 with TRBJ2-6; TCRdb reports TRBD1, a call that lacks DNA to check it against. The CDR3 contains 15 residues. The chain's CDR3 is CASRIQGSGANVLTF.